A selection of T cell receptor beta chains follows, all from one sample in a study of T cells in Graves' hyperthyroidism and ophthalmopathy. TCRdb recomputed calls from the multiplex PCR reads with MiXCR, one row per CDR3 protein. The sample lists approximately 360,000 distinct CDR3 sequences, 15% to 18% seen once, with 28% in the top ten. Material for sequencing was blood. The source of these receptors is a woman under 30 with Graves' hyperthyroidism that later progressed to Graves' ophthalmopathy. Each CDR3 is given with its conserved first and last residue. A D gene is named only where the DNA matches it firmly. Some rows have no size entry. The others give once, few or many, or a class for an expanded clone.

j_call v_call clone_size d_call cdr3_aa cdr3_nt
TRBJ1-1 TRBV6-1 - - CASRSDFNHRNTEAFF TGTGCCAGCAGGTCCGACTTCAACCACAGGAACACTGAAGCTTTCTTT
TRBJ2-3 TRBV29-1 - - CSVVGQGLLTSTDTQYF TGCAGCGTTGTGGGGCAGGGGCTCCTCACTAGCACAGATACGCAGTATTTT
TRBJ1-4 TRBV28 many - CASRPHGEKLFF TGTGCCAGCAGACCACATGGTGAAAAACTGTTTTTT
TRBJ1-6 TRBV27 few - CASSLGGIGALRTSYNSPLHF TGTGCCAGCAGTTTAGGAGGCATAGGGGCCCTGCGGACCTCCTATAATTCACCCCTCCACTTT
TRBJ2-3 TRBV2 - TRBD2 CASSHTPGTSGSSTDTQYF TGTGCCAGCAGTCATACTCCTGGGACTAGCGGGTCTAGCACAGATACGCAGTATTTT
TRBJ1-2 TRBV6-1 - TRBD1 CASSSWTGRNYGYTF TGTGCCAGCAGTTCCTGGACAGGTCGGAACTATGGCTACACCTTC
TRBJ2-2 TRBV4-1 - TRBD2 CASSQVGKRGVVPGELFF TGCGCCAGCAGCCAAGTCGGCAAGCGGGGGGTTGTTCCGGGGGAGCTGTTTTTT
TRBJ2-7 TRBV6-1 - - CASRPNRIYEQYF TGTGCCAGCAGACCTAATAGAATATACGAGCAGTACTTC
TRBJ2-5 TRBV6-2/TRBV6-3 many - CASSYSLNRDIQRETQYF TGTGCCAGCAGTTACTCCCTAAACCGGGACATACAAAGGGAGACCCAGTACTTC
TRBJ2-3 TRBV5-1 many TRBD1 CASSFDGQVISTDTQYF TGCGCCAGCAGCTTTGACGGACAGGTCATAAGCACAGATACGCAGTATTTT
TRBJ1-1 TRBV7-6 few - CASSLRPVGWTEAFF TGTGCCAGCAGTCTAAGACCCGTGGGATGGACTGAAGCTTTCTTT
TRBJ1-1 TRBV6-1 many TRBD1 CASSVQGGLGTEAFF TGTGCCAGCAGTGTCCAGGGGGGGCTCGGCACTGAAGCTTTCTTT
TRBJ2-7 TRBV30 many - CAWSVRDKLYF TGTGCCTGGAGTGTACGGGACAAGCTGTACTTC
TRBJ1-5 TRBV7-9 few - CASSLTVSEGGPGPQHF TGTGCCAGCAGCTTAACGGTTTCGGAGGGGGGCCCTGGGCCCCAGCATTTT
TRBJ2-4 TRBV4-1 - TRBD1 CASSGSNRGLMENIQYF TGCGCCAGCAGCGGATCTAACAGGGGGCTTATGGAAAACATTCAGTACTTC
TRBJ2-1 TRBV10-3 many TRBD1 CAIRPGQYNEQFF TGTGCCATCAGGCCGGGACAGTACAATGAGCAGTTCTTC
TRBJ2-3 TRBV7-9 many - CASRPSGSTDTQYF TGTGCCAGCCGGCCGAGCGGAAGCACAGATACGCAGTATTTT
TRBJ2-7 TRBV27 few TRBD2 CASSLEASGVYEQYF TGTGCCAGCAGTTTAGAGGCTAGCGGGGTCTACGAGCAGTACTTC
TRBJ2-7 TRBV7-8 - - CASSLERFRTYEQYF TGTGCCAGCAGCTTAGAGAGGTTTAGGACCTACGAGCAGTACTTC
TRBJ1-1 TRBV5-1 few - CASSPLAQMNTEAFF TGCGCCAGCAGCCCCCTAGCCCAGATGAACACTGAAGCTTTCTTT
TRBJ2-7 TRBV2 many - CASSGGPSYEQYF TGTGCCAGCAGTGGGGGCCCCTCCTACGAGCAGTACTTC
TRBJ2-1 TRBV28 - TRBD2 CASSLSSGSWRRGIF TGTGCCAGCAGTTTATCCAGCGGGAGCTGGAGGCGAGGGATCTTC
TRBJ2-7 TRBV7-3 - - CASSLTGGKSERQYF TGTGCCAGCAGCTTAACGGGGGGCAAGAGTGAGCGGCAGTACTTC
TRBJ2-7 TRBV28 many TRBD2 CASSPGLAESYEQYF TGTGCCAGCAGCCCTGGACTAGCGGAGTCCTACGAGCAGTACTTC
TRBJ1-4 TRBV24-1 many - CATSTRDAQWGEKLFF TGTGCCACCAGTACCCGGGACGCCCAGTGGGGTGAAAAACTGTTTTTT
TRBJ2-2 TRBV11-1 many - CASSLEGAGTGELFF TGTGCCAGCAGCTTAGAAGGGGCAGGCACCGGGGAGCTGTTTTTT
TRBJ2-3 TRBV20-1 many TRBD2 CSASGSGRVMWTDTQYF TGCAGTGCTAGTGGTAGCGGGAGGGTTATGTGGACAGATACGCAGTATTTT
TRBJ1-5 TRBV19 few - CASRSEGGFNQPQHF TGTGCCAGCCGATCAGAAGGAGGGTTCAATCAGCCCCAGCATTTT
TRBJ2-1 TRBV6-6 few TRBD2 CASSYDTSGRPAEQFF TGTGCCAGCAGTTACGATACTAGCGGGAGACCGGCTGAGCAGTTCTTC
TRBJ2-1 TRBV7-2 many TRBD2 CASSRTGTSGYNEQFF TGTGCCAGCAGCCGAACCGGGACTAGCGGGTACAATGAGCAGTTCTTC
TRBJ1-2 TRBV28 many - CASSLDGGLGYTF TGTGCCAGCAGTTTGGATGGGGGGCTTGGCTACACCTTC
TRBJ2-7 TRBV11-2 many TRBD2 CASSLRILAGDEQYF TGTGCCAGCAGCTTAAGGATTCTAGCGGGAGACGAGCAGTACTTC
TRBJ2-3 TRBV7-8 many - CASSYTPSTDTQYF TGTGCCAGCAGCTACACACCGTCCACAGATACGCAGTATTTT
TRBJ2-4 TRBV20-1 many - CSARDPLLAKNIQYF TGCAGTGCTAGAGATCCCCTTCTAGCCAAAAACATTCAGTACTTC
TRBJ2-5 TRBV7-9 - TRBD1 CASSLDRGEAQYF TGTGCCAGCAGCTTAGACAGGGGCGAGGCCCAGTACTTC
TRBJ2-7 TRBV10-2 - - CASATSYEQYF TGCGCCAGTGCGACCTCCTACGAGCAGTACTTC
TRBJ2-1 TRBV24-1 - - CARPVNNEQFF TGTGCCCGACCAGTTAACAATGAGCAGTTCTTC
TRBJ2-5 TRBV30 few - CAWSVSGTRETQYF TGTGCCTGGAGTGTGAGCGGGACAAGAGAGACCCAGTACTTC
TRBJ1-2 TRBV12-3/TRBV12-4 few - CASSLSPGVYGYTF TGTGCCAGCAGTTTAAGTCCGGGCGTCTATGGCTACACCTTC
TRBJ1-4 TRBV27 - TRBD1 CASSTTGASEKLFF TGTGCCAGCAGTACGACAGGGGCGAGTGAAAAACTGTTTTTT
TRBJ2-4 TRBV6-6 many TRBD2 CASSYEREQSKNIQYF TGTGCCAGCAGTTACGAGCGGGAGCAATCCAAAAACATTCAGTACTTC
TRBJ1-1 TRBV12-3/TRBV12-4 many - CAVSGGGHTEAFF TGTGCCGTCTCTGGCGGGGGGCACACTGAAGCTTTCTTT
TRBJ2-2 TRBV7-9 - - CASPGGEKSTGELFF TGTGCCAGCCCAGGAGGGGAGAAGAGTACCGGGGAGCTGTTTTTT
TRBJ1-4 TRBV20-1 few - CSAGRGANEKLFF TGCAGTGCGGGGAGGGGGGCTAATGAAAAACTGTTTTTT
TRBJ1-5 TRBV3-1 many - CASSQGGWQPQHF TGTGCCAGCAGCCAAGGGGGCTGGCAGCCCCAGCATTTT
TRBJ1-1 TRBV27 few - CASSLSGRATEAFF TGTGCCAGCAGTTTATCGGGCAGGGCCACTGAAGCTTTCTTT
TRBJ2-1 TRBV4-2 few TRBD1 CASSQVEGANEQFF TGTGCCAGCAGCCAAGTTGAGGGGGCTAATGAGCAGTTCTTC
TRBJ2-4 TRBV6-6 many - CASSYSRPGLQVLGFRNIQYF TGTGCCAGCAGTTACTCCCGTCCCGGTCTCCAGGTGCTCGGGTTCAGAAACATTCAGTACTTC
TRBJ2-2 TRBV27 many TRBD1 CASSLMGQGSGELFF TGTGCCAGCAGTTTAATGGGACAGGGCTCCGGGGAGCTGTTTTTT
TRBJ1-1 TRBV6-1 few - CASRSVKTTEAFF TGTGCCAGCAGGAGCGTGAAGACCACTGAAGCTTTCTTT
TRBJ2-7 TRBV2 many TRBD2 CASIHPAGNAYEQYF TGTGCCAGCATTCACCCAGCGGGGAACGCCTACGAGCAGTACTTC